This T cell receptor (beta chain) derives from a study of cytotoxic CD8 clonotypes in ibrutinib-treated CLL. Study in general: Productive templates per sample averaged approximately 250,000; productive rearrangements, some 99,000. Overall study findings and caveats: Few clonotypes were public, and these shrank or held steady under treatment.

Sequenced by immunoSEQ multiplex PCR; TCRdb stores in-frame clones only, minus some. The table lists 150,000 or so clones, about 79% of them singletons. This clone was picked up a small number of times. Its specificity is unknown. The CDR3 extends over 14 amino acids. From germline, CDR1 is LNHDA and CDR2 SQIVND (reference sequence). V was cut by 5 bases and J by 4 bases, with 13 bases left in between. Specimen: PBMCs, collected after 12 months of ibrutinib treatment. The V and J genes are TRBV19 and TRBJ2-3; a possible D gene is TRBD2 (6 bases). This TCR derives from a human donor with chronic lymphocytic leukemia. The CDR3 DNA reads TGTGCCAGTAGTCCCGGGAGAGGTCCAGATACGCAGTATTTT. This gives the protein CASSPGRGPDTQYF.